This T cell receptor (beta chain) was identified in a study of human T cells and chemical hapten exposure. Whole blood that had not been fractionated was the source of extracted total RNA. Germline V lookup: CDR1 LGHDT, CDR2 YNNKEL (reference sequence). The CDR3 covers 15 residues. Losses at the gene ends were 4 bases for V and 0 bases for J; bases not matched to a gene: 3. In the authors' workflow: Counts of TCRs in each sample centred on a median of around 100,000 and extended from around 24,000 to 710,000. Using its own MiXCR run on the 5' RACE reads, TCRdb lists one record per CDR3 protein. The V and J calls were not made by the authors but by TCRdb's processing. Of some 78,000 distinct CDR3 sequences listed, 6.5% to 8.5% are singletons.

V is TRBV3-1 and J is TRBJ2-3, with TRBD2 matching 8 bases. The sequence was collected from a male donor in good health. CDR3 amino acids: CASSRGGLSTDTQYF. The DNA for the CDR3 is TGTGCCAGCAGCCGCGGGGGGCTTAGCACAGATACGCAGTATTTT.